Below, 24 T cell receptor beta chains from the same sample are listed, as sequenced in a study of radiation and T cells in renal cell carcinoma. Some clones are missing from TCRdb's copy, which holds only in-frame ones; the method was immunoSEQ multiplex PCR. Of fewer than 90,000 clones listed, approximately 86% are singletons. Stated time point: blood 2 weeks post-SBRT. Sample treatment: 15 Gy SBRT to primary tumor, nephrectomy 4 weeks later. The sample in question was blood, obtained from a patient whose treatment included radiotherapy and nephrectomy. The receptors originated from a woman aged 50 to 65 with renal cell carcinoma.

The genes are TRBV6-5 and TRBJ2-3; D is unresolved. From germline, CDR1 is MNHEY and CDR2 SVGAGI. V lost 5 bases to trimming and J lost 0 bases, with 12 bases between them. The CDR3 runs to 15 residues. The CDR3 reads CASSPPGLSTDTQYF. The CDR3 DNA reads as TGTGCCAGCAGTCCACCGGGTCTTAGCACAGATACGCAGTATTTT.

The rearrangement joins TRBV7-8 to TRBJ2-2; TRBD2 agrees at 7 bases. V lost 4 bases and J lost 0; bases outside the gene matches: 14. From germline, CDR1 is SGHVS and CDR2 FQNEAQ. This CDR3 is 19 amino acids long. The CDR3 DNA reads as TGTGCCAGCAGCTACCCCTGGGGGGGAACACCCCCGAACACCGGGGAGCTGTTTTTT. This sequence encodes CASSYPWGGTPPNTGELFF.

The rearrangement joins TRBV7-6 to TRBJ2-1; tentative D call: TRBD2 (7 bases). Germline CDR1 SGHVS, CDR2 FNYEAQ. V was shortened by 1 base and J by 5 bases, with 18 bases between the two germline ends. The CDR3 runs to 17 residues. The CDR3 here is CASSLDSGGGYNNEQFF. In DNA, the CDR3 is TGTGCCAGCAGCTTAGATAGTGGCGGGGGCTATAACAATGAGCAGTTCTTC.

This clone came up once. This chain connects TRBV6-6 to TRBJ1-4; D not certain. CDR3 length: 15 residues. Trimming removed 2 bases at V and 0 bases at J, with 7 bases between. Per the germline V gene, CDR1 is MNHNY and CDR2 is SVGAGI (reference sequence). The CDR3 nucleotides are TGTGCCAGCAGTTACGAGGCCACAACTAATGAAAAACTGTTTTTT. Amino acids: CASSYEATTNEKLFF.

V usage is TRBV2 and J usage is TRBJ1-2, with D unresolved. Germline CDR1 and CDR2: SNHLY and FYNNEI. Trimming removed 4 bases at V and 5 bases at J, with 14 bases between. The CDR3 is 14 amino acids. The CDR3 here is CASSADAGPYGYTF. The CDR3 DNA reads as TGTGCCAGCAGTGCCGACGCTGGACCGTATGGCTACACCTTC.

For the CDR3, the DNA is TGCGCCAGCAGCCAAGGGACAGGGGGCGCCGGTGGCTACACCTTC. Amino acids: CASSQGTGGAGGYTF. The chain is built from TRBV4-3 and TRBJ1-2, with TRBD1 identical over 11 bases. CDR1 LGHNA and CDR2 YSLEER come from the germline V gene. Losses at the gene ends were 1 base for V and 7 bases for J; bases not matched to a gene: 5. The CDR3 runs 15 residues.

This clone occurred a few times. The V gene is TRBV10-1, the J gene TRBJ1-1; maybe TRBD1 (6 bases). The CDR3 covers 13 residues. Trimming took off 6 bases at V and 1 base at J, with 9 bases between the two ends. CDR1 WNHNN and CDR2 SYGVQD come from the germline V gene (reference sequence). Here the CDR3 reads CASSAGQNTEAFF. The CDR3 DNA is TGCGCCAGCAGCGCGGGACAGAACACTGAAGCTTTCTTT.

The chain carries TRBV19 and TRBJ2-1; D is unresolved. Trimming pared 7 bases from V and 3 bases from J, leaving 16 bases between. Germline lookup yields CDR1 LNHDA and CDR2 SQIVND (reference sequence). This CDR3 comprises 15 residues. The DNA of the CDR3 is TGTGCCAGTACCGCAGAGGCCGGTTTCTACAATGAGCAGTTCTTC. It codes for CASTAEAGFYNEQFF.

The chain carries TRBV7-6 and TRBJ2-2; D unresolved. The germline V gene has CDR1 SGHVS and CDR2 FNYEAQ. The CDR3 loop spans 15 amino acids. Trimming left V 4 bases short and J 0 bases short, with 9 bases between. DNA of the CDR3: TGTGCCAGCAGCTCAGGCCCCTCGAACACCGGGGAGCTGTTTTTT. This translates into CASSSGPSNTGELFF.

The rearrangement uses TRBV19 and TRBJ1-2; TRBD1 matches 7 bases. V shed 4 bases, J shed 2 bases, and the junction held 10 bases outside the gene matches. Germline V gives CDR1 LNHDA, CDR2 SQIVND (reference sequence). The CDR3 sequence is 16 residues long. The CDR3 sequence: CASSTSRQGLNYGYTF. In DNA, the CDR3 is TGTGCCAGTAGTACTTCTAGACAGGGACTAAACTATGGCTACACCTTC.

This chain joins TRBV5-5 and TRBJ2-2; 10 positions agree with TRBD2. CDR3 length: 17 amino acids. V shed 4 bases, J shed 1 base, and the junction held 7 bases outside the gene matches. The germline V gene encodes CDR1 SGHKS and CDR2 YYEKEE (reference sequence). The CDR3 nucleotides are TGTGCCAGCAGCCCCCACACTAGCGGGGAGAACACCGGGGAGCTGTTTTTT. Its translation is CASSPHTSGENTGELFF.

The chain uses TRBV6-6 and TRBJ2-7; possibly TRBD1 or TRBD2 for D (5 bases each). The CDR3 length is 13 residues. From germline, CDR1 is MNHNY and CDR2 SVGAGI (reference sequence). Trimming took 6 bases from V and 6 from J, leaving 15 bases between them. CDR3 sequence (DNA): TGTGCCAGCAGGGGGGTAGGATTTGGCGAGCAGTACTTC. It yields the protein CASRGVGFGEQYF.

The chain carries TRBV5-6 and TRBJ2-7; D is unresolved. There are 11 residues in the CDR3. From germline, CDR1 is SGHDT and CDR2 YYEEEE. With 4 bases removed from V and 1 base from J, the gap between germline ends came to 3 bases. DNA for the CDR3: TGTGCCAGCAGCCATTCCTACGAGCAGTACTTC. Protein sequence: CASSHSYEQYF.

The chain combines TRBV7-2 with TRBJ2-1; D is ambiguous. Looked up from germline, CDR1 is SGHTA and CDR2 is FQGNSA. The V end was cut by 4 bases, the J end by 13 bases, with 11 bases between. This CDR3 contains 11 residues. For the CDR3, the DNA is TGTGCCAGCAGCTCCGCCGACTCACAGTTCTTC. Translation gives CASSSADSQFF.

The chain is built from TRBV15 and TRBJ2-6, with D unresolved. The length of the CDR3 is 15 residues. The germline gives CDR1 LNHNV, CDR2 YYDKDF (reference sequence). Between the trimmed V and J ends, which lost 1 base and 1 base, there was a span of 5 bases. CDR3 nucleotide sequence: TGTGCCACCAGCAGAGGGGGATCTGGGGCCAACGTCCTGACTTTC. It codes for CATSRGGSGANVLTF.

This chain's CDR3 is CASSASPGNTEAFF. The CDR3 DNA follows: TGTGCCAGCAGTGCCTCCCCCGGGAACACTGAAGCTTTCTTT. The chain carries TRBV6-4 and TRBJ1-1; no clear D gene. CDR1 MRHNA and CDR2 SNTAGT come from the germline V gene. Trimming stripped 4 bases from V and 1 base from J, with 10 bases between. The CDR3 runs to 14 residues.

The chain is built from TRBV25-1 and TRBJ1-5, with D possibly TRBD1 on 5 matching bases. Trimming stripped 4 bases from V and 6 bases from J, with 10 bases between. The germline V gene has CDR1 MGHDK and CDR2 SYGVNS. This CDR3 comprises 13 residues. The CDR3 DNA follows: TGTGCCAGCAGTGGGGGCGGGTCTCAGCCCCAGCATTTT. It yields the protein CASSGGGSQPQHF.

The CDR3 sequence is CASSLGTGGHYGYTF. The CDR3 DNA is TGTGCCAGCAGCTTAGGAACAGGGGGCCACTATGGCTACACCTTC. This chain links TRBV11-2 with TRBJ1-2, with 9 bases fitting TRBD1. The germline CDR1 and CDR2 sequences are SGHAT and FQNNGV. The CDR3 has 15 residues. With V trimmed by 1 base and J by 3 bases, 3 bases remained unmatched.

This chain links TRBV27 with TRBJ1-2, with 7 nucleotides matching TRBD1. The CDR3 extends over 13 amino acids. Germline V gives CDR1 MNHEY, CDR2 SMNVEV (reference sequence). Losses at the gene ends were 6 bases for V and 5 bases for J; bases not matched to a gene: 6. CDR3 sequence: CASRLTGTYGYTF. The CDR3 nucleotides read TGTGCCAGCAGGCTGACAGGGACTTATGGCTACACCTTC.

The chain is built from TRBV5-6 and TRBJ2-3; 9 nucleotides agree with TRBD2. The CDR3 covers 15 residues. V dropped 0 bases and J dropped 4; count of bases not matched to a gene: 3. The germline V gene encodes CDR1 SGHDT and CDR2 YYEEEE. The DNA of the CDR3 is TGTGCCAGCAGCTTGGATTTAGCGGGGGCAGATACGCAGTATTTT. Residues: CASSLDLAGADTQYF.

The chain links TRBV9 to TRBJ2-1; D unclear. Germline loops: CDR1 SGDLS, CDR2 YYNGEE. The CDR3 has 15 residues. Trimming removed 3 bases from V and 0 bases from J, with 10 bases in between. CDR3: CASSADGHSYNEQFF. DNA for the CDR3: TGTGCCAGCAGCGCGGACGGCCACTCCTACAATGAGCAGTTCTTC.

The V gene is TRBV19, the J gene TRBJ2-5, with no clear D. This CDR3 spans 14 amino acids. CDR1 and CDR2 (germline): LNHDA, SQIVND (reference sequence). Trimming took 3 bases from V and 1 from J, leaving 9 bases between them. The CDR3, as DNA: TGTGCCAGTAGTATCGTGGGGATCCAAGAGACCCAGTACTTC. Its translation is CASSIVGIQETQYF.

This chain joins TRBV4-3 and TRBJ2-7; D is unclear. Between the trimmed V and J ends, which lost 3 bases and 5 bases, there was a span of 14 bases. Germline CDR1 is LGHNA and CDR2 is YSLEER. The CDR3 loop spans 14 amino acids. CDR3 residues: CASSQGWGSDEQYF. For the CDR3, the DNA is TGCGCCAGCAGCCAGGGGTGGGGAAGTGACGAGCAGTACTTC.

A few counts support this clone. The V and J genes are TRBV11-2 and TRBJ1-1; no firm D call. The CDR3 runs to 13 residues. Trimming cost V 8 bases and J 0 bases, with 10 bases left between them. The germline gives CDR1 SGHAT, CDR2 FQNNGV. The CDR3 sequence: CASGWALNTEAFF. DNA for the CDR3: TGTGCCAGCGGCTGGGCGTTGAACACTGAAGCTTTCTTT.